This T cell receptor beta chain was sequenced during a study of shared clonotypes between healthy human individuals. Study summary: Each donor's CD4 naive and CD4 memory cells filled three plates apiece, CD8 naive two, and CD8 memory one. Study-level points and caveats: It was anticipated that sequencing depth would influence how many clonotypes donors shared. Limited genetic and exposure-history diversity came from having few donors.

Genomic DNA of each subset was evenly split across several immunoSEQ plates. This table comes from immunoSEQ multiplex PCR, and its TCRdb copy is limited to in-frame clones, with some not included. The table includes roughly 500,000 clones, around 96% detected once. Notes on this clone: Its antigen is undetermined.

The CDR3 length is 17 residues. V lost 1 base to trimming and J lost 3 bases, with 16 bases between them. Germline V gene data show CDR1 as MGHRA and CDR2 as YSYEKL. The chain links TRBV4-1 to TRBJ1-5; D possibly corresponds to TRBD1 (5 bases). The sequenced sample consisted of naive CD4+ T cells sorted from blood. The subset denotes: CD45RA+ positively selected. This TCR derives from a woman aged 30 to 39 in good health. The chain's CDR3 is CASSQGDGTALNQPQHF. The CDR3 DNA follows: TGCGCCAGCAGCCAAGGCGACGGGACCGCTCTCAATCAGCCCCAGCATTTT.